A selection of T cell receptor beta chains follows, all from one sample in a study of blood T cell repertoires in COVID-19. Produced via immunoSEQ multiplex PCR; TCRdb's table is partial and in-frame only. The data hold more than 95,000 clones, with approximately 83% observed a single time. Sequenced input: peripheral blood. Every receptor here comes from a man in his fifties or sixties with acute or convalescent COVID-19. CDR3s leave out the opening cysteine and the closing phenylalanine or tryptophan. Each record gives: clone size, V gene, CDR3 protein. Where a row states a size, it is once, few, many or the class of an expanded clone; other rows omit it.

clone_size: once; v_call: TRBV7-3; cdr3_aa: ASSLSWGLYNEQF
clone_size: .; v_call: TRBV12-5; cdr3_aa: ASGTGFGETQY
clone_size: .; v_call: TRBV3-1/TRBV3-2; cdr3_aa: ASSQNRGHTDTQY
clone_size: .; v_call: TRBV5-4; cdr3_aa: ASSFEGAYSPLH
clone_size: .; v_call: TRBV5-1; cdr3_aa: ASSLGLQESTDTQY
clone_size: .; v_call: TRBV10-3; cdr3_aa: AISERGANEQF
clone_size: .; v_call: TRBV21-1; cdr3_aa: ASSPSGARYNSPLH
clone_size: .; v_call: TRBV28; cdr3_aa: ASSKPGLAVQETQY
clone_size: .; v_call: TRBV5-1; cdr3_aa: ASSLTSPIMGEASYNEQF
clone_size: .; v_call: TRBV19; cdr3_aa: ASRPVLGAGQPQH
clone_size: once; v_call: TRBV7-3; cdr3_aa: ASSRGPQETQY
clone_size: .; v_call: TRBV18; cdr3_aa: ASLPTSGSYEQY
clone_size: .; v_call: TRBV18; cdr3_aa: ASSPRQGEQF
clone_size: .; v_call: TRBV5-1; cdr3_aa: ASNLIGGSGLYNEQF
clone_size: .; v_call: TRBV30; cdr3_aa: AWSLRDFSFSGANVLT
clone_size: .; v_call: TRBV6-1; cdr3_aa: ASSEPGGGYNEQF
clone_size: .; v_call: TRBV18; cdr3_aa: ATSTPDRGYTGELF
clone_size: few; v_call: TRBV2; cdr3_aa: ASSAGVRTEAF
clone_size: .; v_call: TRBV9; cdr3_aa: ASTEGGSGEKLF
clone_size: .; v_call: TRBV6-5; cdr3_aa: ASSYSRTGSTEAF
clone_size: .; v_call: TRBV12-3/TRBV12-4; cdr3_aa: ASGSGNGETQY
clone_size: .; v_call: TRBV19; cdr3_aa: ASSSPAGGVVELF
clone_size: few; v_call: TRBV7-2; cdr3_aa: ASSLGAIYNSPLH
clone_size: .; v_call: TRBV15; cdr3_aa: ATSSYPGAGEQY
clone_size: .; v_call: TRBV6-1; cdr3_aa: ASSETVSSYNEQF
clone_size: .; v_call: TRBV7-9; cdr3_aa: ASSFTGGKNIQY
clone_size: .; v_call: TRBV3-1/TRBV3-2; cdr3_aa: ASSRGQRPVGAF
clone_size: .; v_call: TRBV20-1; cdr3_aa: SASRRQAEKLF
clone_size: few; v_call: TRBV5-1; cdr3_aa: ASSLGDTGNTIY
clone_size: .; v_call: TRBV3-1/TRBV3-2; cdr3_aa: ASSQGTGTGVEKLF
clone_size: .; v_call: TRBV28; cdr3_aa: ASSLTGGSYEQY
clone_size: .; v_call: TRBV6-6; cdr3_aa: ASSLMAGRQETQY
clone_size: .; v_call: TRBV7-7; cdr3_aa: ASSYPGSYEQY
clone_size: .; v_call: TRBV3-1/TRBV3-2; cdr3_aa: ASTPGQVKTEAF
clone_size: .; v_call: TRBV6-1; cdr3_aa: ASSEEATGARGKAF
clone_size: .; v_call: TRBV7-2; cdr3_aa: ASSRYTSSTDTQY
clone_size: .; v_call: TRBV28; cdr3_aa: ASTLSTGGYGYT
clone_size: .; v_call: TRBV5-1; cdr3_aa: ASNTGQGSEKLF
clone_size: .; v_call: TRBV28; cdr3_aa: ASSLFGVSGNTIY
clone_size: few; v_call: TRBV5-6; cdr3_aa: ASSRDRGLYGYT
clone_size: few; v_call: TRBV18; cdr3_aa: ASSPLSTNEQF
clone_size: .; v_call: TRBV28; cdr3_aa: ASSFGGAQNTEAF
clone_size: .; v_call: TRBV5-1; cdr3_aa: ASSLAGDGYT
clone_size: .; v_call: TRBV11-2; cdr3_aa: ASSFGRDAEKLF
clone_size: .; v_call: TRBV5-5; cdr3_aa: ASSFPFRDRVVYEQY
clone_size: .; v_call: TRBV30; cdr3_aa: AWSVGDNQPQH
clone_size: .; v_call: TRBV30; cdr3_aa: AWRGDRGRAGIQY
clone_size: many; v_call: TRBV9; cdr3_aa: ASSVYKNTEAF
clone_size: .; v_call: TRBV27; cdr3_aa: ASSPRRSLSPLH
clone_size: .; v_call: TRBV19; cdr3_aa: ASSMDSGDNEQF
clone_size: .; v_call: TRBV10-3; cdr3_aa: AISEGQGSREQY
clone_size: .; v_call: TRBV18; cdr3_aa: ASSPQPRGLAGVTYNEQF
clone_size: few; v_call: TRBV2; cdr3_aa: ASRVRDYGYT
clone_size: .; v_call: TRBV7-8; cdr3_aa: ASRGTSGSPYNEQF
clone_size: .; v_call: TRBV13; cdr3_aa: ASSLALAGDGTDTQY
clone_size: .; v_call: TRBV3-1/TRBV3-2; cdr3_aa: ASSRQGSSYEQY
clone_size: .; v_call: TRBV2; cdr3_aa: ASSGTGTTNEKLF